Below are 6 T cell receptor beta chains sequenced from a single sample in a study of beta chain features in type 1 diabetes. Since all of the isolated RNA was reverse transcribed, expressed TCRB transcripts were what got sequenced. Clones were read by immunoSEQ multiplex PCR, and TCRdb kept only the in-frame ones, dropping some. The repertoire holds approximately 330,000 clones, roughly 11% seen once, with about 0.015% in the top ten. Specimen: naive CD4+ T cells from blood. The receptors were gathered from a woman aged 25 to 39 in good health.

A few counts support this clone. The chain combines TRBV14 with TRBJ2-1; D unclear. The CDR3 consists of 12 residues. With 2 bases removed from V and 6 bases from J, the gap between germline ends came to 5 bases. The V gene's germline CDR1 is SGHDN and CDR2 FVKESK. The CDR3 DNA sequence: TGTGCCAGCAGCCAAATTCTCAATGAGCAGTTCTTC. Its protein product is CASSQILNEQFF.

This clone occurred a few times. V and J are TRBV27 and TRBJ2-7, with TRBD1 identical over 7 bases. CDR1 MNHEY and CDR2 SMNVEV come from the germline V gene (reference sequence). Trimming at V came to 1 base and at J to 5 bases, leaving 8 bases not matched to a gene. CDR3 length equals 15 residues. The CDR3 here is CASSLLGQITDEQYF. CDR3 DNA sequence: TGTGCCAGCAGTTTATTGGGACAGATAACGGACGAGCAGTACTTC.

This clone was counted a few times. V and J are TRBV19 and TRBJ1-4, with unresolved D. Germline V CDR1 and CDR2: LNHDA, SQIVND (reference sequence). V shed 6 bases and J shed 0 bases, with 8 bases lying between them. The CDR3 is 14 residues long. CDR3 DNA: TGTGCCAGTAGCGACACTGCAACTAATGAAAAACTGTTTTTT. As protein: CASSDTATNEKLFF.

In its sample, this clone was seen a few times. In DNA form, the CDR3 reads TGTGCCAGCAGCCAAGAGACAGGCTCCTCTGGAAACACCATATATTTT. It translates to CASSQETGSSGNTIYF. The chain carries TRBV4-2 and TRBJ1-3; maybe TRBD1 (6 bases). The germline V gene encodes CDR1 LGHNA and CDR2 YNFKEQ. The CDR3 contains 16 residues. Trimming removed 0 bases from V and 0 bases from J, with 9 bases in between.

This clone was picked up a small number of times. The V gene is TRBV27, the J gene TRBJ1-1; no clear D gene. V lost 3 bases, J lost 1 base, and 9 bases lay in between. Germline V CDR1 and CDR2: MNHEY, SMNVEV (reference sequence). The CDR3 covers 14 residues. As DNA, the CDR3 is TGTGCCAGCAGTTTGCGCTCCCAGAACACTGAAGCTTTCTTT. Its protein is CASSLRSQNTEAFF.

This clone was seen a few times. V and J are TRBV9 and TRBJ2-1; maybe TRBD2 (5 bases). The V end lost 3 bases, the J end lost 7 bases, and 11 bases lay between the germline ends. The germline gives CDR1 SGDLS, CDR2 YYNGEE. CDR3 length: 13 amino acids. The CDR3 protein is CASSATTRNEQFF. The CDR3 DNA reads TGTGCCAGCAGCGCCACCACTAGGAATGAGCAGTTCTTC.